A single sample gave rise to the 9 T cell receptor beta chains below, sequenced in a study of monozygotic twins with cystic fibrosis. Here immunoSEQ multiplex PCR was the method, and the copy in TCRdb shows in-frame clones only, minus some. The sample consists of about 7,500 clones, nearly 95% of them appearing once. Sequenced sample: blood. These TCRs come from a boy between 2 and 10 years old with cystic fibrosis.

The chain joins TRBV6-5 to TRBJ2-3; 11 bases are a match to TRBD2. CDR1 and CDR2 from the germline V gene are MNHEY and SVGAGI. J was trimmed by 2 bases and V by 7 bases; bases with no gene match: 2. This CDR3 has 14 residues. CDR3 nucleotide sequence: TGTGCCAGCAAGACTAGCGGGAACACAGATACGCAGTATTTT. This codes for CASKTSGNTDTQYF.

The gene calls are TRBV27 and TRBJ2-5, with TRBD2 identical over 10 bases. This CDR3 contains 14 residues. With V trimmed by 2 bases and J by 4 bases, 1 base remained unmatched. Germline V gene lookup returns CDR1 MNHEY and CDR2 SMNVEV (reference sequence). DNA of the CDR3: TGTGCCAGCAGTTTACTAGCGGGGGCAGAGACCCAGTACTTC. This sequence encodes CASSLLAGAETQYF.

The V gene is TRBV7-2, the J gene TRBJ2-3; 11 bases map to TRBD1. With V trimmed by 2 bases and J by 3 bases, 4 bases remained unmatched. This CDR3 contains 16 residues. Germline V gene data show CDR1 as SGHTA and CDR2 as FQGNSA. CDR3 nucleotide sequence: TGTGCCAGCAGCTTATCTGGACAGGGGGCAACAGATACGCAGTATTTT. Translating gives CASSLSGQGATDTQYF. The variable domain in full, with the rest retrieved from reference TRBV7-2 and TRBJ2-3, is GAGVSQSPSNKVTEKGKDVELRCDPISGHTALYWYRQSLGQGLEFLIYFQGNSAPDKSGLPSDRFSAERTGGSVSTLTIQRTQQEDSAVYLCASSLSGQGATDTQYFGPGTRLTVL.

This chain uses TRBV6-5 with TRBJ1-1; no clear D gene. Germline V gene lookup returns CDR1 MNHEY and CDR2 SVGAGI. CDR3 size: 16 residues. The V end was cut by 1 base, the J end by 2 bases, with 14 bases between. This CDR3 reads CASSYFAGNPNTEAFF. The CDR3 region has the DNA TGTGCCAGCAGTTACTTCGCCGGGAACCCAAACACTGAAGCTTTCTTT.

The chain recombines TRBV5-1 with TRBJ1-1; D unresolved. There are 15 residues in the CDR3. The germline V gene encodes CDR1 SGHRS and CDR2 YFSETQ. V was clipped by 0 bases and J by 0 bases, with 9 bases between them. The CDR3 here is CASSLAGLMNTEAFF. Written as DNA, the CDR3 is TGCGCCAGCAGCTTGGCGGGCCTCATGAACACTGAAGCTTTCTTT.

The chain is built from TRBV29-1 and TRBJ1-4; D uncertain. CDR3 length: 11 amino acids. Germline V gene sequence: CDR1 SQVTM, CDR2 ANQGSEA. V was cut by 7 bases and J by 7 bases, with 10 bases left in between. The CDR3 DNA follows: TGCAGCGCCAAGATATTTGAAAAACTGTTTTTT. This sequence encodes CSAKIFEKLFF. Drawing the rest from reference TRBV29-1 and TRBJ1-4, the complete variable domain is SAVISQKPSRDICQRGTSLTIQCQVDSQVTMMFWYRQQPGQSLTLIATANQGSEATYESGFVIDKFPISRPNLTFSTLTVSNMSPEDSSIYLCSAKIFEKLFFGSGTQLSVL.

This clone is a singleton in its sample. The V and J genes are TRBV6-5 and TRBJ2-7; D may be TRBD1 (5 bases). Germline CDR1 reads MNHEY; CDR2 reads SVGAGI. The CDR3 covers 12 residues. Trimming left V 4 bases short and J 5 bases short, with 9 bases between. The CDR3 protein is CASSWGENEQYF. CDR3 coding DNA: TGTGCCAGCAGTTGGGGCGAAAACGAGCAGTACTTC.

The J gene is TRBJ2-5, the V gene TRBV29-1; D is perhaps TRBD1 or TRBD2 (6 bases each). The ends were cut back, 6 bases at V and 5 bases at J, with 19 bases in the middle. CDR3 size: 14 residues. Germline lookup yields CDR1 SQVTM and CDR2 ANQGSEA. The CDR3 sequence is CSVGGRGSEETQYF. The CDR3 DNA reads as TGCAGCGTGGGGGGCAGGGGTAGCGAGGAGACCCAGTACTTC.

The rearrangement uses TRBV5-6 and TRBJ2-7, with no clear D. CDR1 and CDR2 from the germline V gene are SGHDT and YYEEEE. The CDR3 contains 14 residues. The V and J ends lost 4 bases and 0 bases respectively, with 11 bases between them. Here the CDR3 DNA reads TGTGCCAGCAGCGGTGGCACGATCTCCTACGAGCAGTACTTC. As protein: CASSGGTISYEQYF.